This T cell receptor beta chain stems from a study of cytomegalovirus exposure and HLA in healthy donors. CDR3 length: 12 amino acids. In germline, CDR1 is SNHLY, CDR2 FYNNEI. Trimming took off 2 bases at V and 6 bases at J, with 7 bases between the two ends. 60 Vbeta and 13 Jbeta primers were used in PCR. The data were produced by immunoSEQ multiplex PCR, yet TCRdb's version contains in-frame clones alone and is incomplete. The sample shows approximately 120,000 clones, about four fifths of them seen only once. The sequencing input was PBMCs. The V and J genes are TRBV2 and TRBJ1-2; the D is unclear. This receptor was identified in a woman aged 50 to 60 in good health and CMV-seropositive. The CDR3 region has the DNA TGTGCCAGCAGTGAACACAGAAATGGCTACACCTTC. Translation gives CASSEHRNGYTF.